This T cell receptor beta chain was sequenced in a study of T-cell reconstitution after alpha-beta-depleted transplantation in children. Researchers prepared the TCRbeta library using unique molecular identifiers, the study reports. TCRdb called the PCR reads again in MiXCR, with one record for every CDR3 protein. In the table there are 200,000 to 250,000 distinct CDR3 sequences, under 9.5% of which are singletons. There are 13 residues in the CDR3. The V gene lost 6 bases and the J gene lost 7 bases, with 13 bases spanning the gap. Germline V gene sequence: CDR1 MNHEY, CDR2 SVGEGT. The source is a human donor who donated a stem cell graft to a child with acute lymphoblastic leukemia. The sequencing used PBMCs from the stem cell graft donor, collected from the stem cell graft. The rearrangement uses TRBV6-2 or TRBV6-3 and TRBJ1-5; D remains unclear. CDR3 in amino acids: CASSNSRTQPQHF. DNA of the CDR3: TGTGCCAGCAGCAACTCACGTACCCAGCCCCAGCATTTT.